The 24 T cell receptor beta chains in this list originate from one sample, sequenced in a study of metastatic and nonmetastatic thyroid tumors. Prior to thyroid surgery, none of the patients had received any treatment. TCRdb used MiXCR to call clones anew from the PCR reads. Here the sample spans under 20,000 clones, over 3.5% being singletons. The sample was tumor tissue. These receptor sequences come from a female donor with papillary thyroid cancer or a benign thyroid nodule (not recorded which). Some clones in this sample may be carry-over from other donors' samples.

In this sample, this clone turned up many times. The rearrangement joins TRBV6-1 to TRBJ2-7, with TRBD2 matching over 8 bases. The CDR3 has 16 amino acids. Germline-derived CDR1 and CDR2 are MNHNS and SASEGT. V shed 1 base, J shed 1 base, and the junction held 6 bases outside the gene matches. The CDR3 nucleotides read TGTGCCAGCAGTGAAGGGGTCGGGAGGGGGTCCTACGAGCAGTACTTC. Its translation is CASSEGVGRGSYEQYF.

The CDR3: CASSQSPVGGQSSYNEQFF. The CDR3 DNA is TGTGCCAGCAGCCAAAGTCCAGTCGGGGGGCAGTCATCCTACAATGAGCAGTTCTTC. The rearrangement joins TRBV3-1 to TRBJ2-1; D might be TRBD2 (7 bases). Trimming took 2 bases from V and 1 from J, leaving 21 bases between them. The germline V gene has CDR1 LGHDT and CDR2 YNNKEL (reference sequence). CDR3 length: 19 residues.

The chain employs TRBV11-3 and TRBJ2-3; TRBD1 matches at 8 bases. The CDR3 consists of 14 residues. Looked up from germline, CDR1 is SGHNT and CDR2 is YENEEA. V was clipped by 5 bases and J by 4 bases; unmatched bases: 5. CDR3 DNA sequence: TGTGCCAGCAGCCCCCGGACAGGGCCAGATACGCAGTATTTT. Its protein product is CASSPRTGPDTQYF. Full variable domain (missing parts from reference TRBV11-3 and TRBJ2-3): EAGVVQSPRYKIIEKKQPVAFWCNPISGHNTLYWYLQNLGQGPELLIRYENEEAVDDSQLPKDRFSAERLKGVDSTLKIQPAELGDSAVYLCASSPRTGPDTQYFGPGTRLTVL.

By share of the sample, this clone is large. The chain uses TRBV24-1 and TRBJ1-1; D remains ambiguous. The CDR3 is 12 amino acids. V was shortened by 6 bases and J by 1 base, with 5 bases between the two germline ends. Germline CDR1 is KGHDR and CDR2 is SFDVKD. The CDR3: CATSKGNTEAFF. CDR3 DNA sequence: TGTGCCACCAGTAAAGGGAACACTGAAGCTTTCTTT.

This clone was picked up one time. The rearrangement links TRBV12-5 to TRBJ2-7, with D tentatively TRBD1 (5 bases). Trimming took off 7 bases at V and 5 bases at J, with 21 bases between the two ends. This CDR3 spans 15 amino acids. Germline CDR1 LGHNT, CDR2 FRNRAP. CDR3 nucleotide sequence: TGTGCTAGTGCTTCCGGACACGTCAAATCGCACGAGCAGTACTTC. This gives the protein CASASGHVKSHEQYF.

CDR3 DNA sequence: TGTGCCATCAGTGAGTCGTCCCGGGGAGCTAACTATGGCTACACCTTC. This encodes CAISESSRGANYGYTF. The chain carries TRBV10-3 and TRBJ1-2; D not resolved. The CDR3 is made up of 16 amino acids. V gave up 0 bases and J gave up 0 bases, with 11 bases separating them. Germline CDR1 is ENHRY and CDR2 is SYGVKD.

This sequence joins TRBV20-1 and TRBJ2-1; 12 bases fit TRBD2. The CDR3 sequence is 15 residues long. V trimming: 5 bases; J trimming: 7 bases; junction bases outside the gene matches: 9. Germline V gene sequence: CDR1 DFQATT, CDR2 SNEGSKA (reference sequence). For the CDR3, the DNA is TGCAGTGCTCCCCGACTAGCGGGAGCCCGGAATGAGCAGTTCTTC. This encodes CSAPRLAGARNEQFF.

The chain recombines TRBV11-3 with TRBJ2-5; TRBD1 aligns across 12 bases. This CDR3 has 15 amino acids. After removal of 7 bases from V and 1 base from J, the junction contained 4 bases not matched to a gene. Germline lookup yields CDR1 SGHNT and CDR2 YENEEA. The CDR3 nucleotides read TGTGCCAGCAAGGGACAGGGGGCTGTCCAAGAGACCCAGTACTTC. Translated, it gives CASKGQGAVQETQYF.

In this sample, this clone turned up a few times. The V call is TRBV12-3 or TRBV12-4, the J call TRBJ1-3; unclear D gene. The CDR3 is 13 residues long. The V end lost 5 bases, the J end lost 2 bases, and 7 bases lay between the germline ends. In nucleotides, the CDR3 is TGTGCCAGCAGTAGGGCAGCTGGAAACACCATATATTTT. This gives the protein CASSRAAGNTIYF.

This sequence joins TRBV20-1 and TRBJ1-1; D is perhaps TRBD1 (6 bases). The CDR3 covers 14 residues. Between the trimmed V and J ends, which lost 1 base and 3 bases, there was a span of 12 bases. Germline CDR1 and CDR2: DFQATT and SNEGSKA (reference sequence). The CDR3 region has the DNA TGCAGTGCTAGAGTGGAGGGGGGGTACACTGAAGCTTTCTTT. This gives the protein CSARVEGGYTEAFF.

This sequence joins TRBV12-3 or TRBV12-4 and TRBJ1-6; D perhaps matches TRBD1 (6 bases). Trimming removed 7 bases at V and 4 bases at J, with 11 bases between. This CDR3 is 14 amino acids long. Written as DNA, the CDR3 is TGTGCCAGCAACGAACAGGGTTATAATTCACCCCTCCACTTT. Its protein product is CASNEQGYNSPLHF.

This clone has just a few counts. The gene calls are TRBV15 and TRBJ2-7; D might be TRBD1 (5 bases). V lost 0 bases to trimming and J lost 2 bases, with 11 bases between them. Looked up from germline, CDR1 is LNHNV and CDR2 is YYDKDF (reference sequence). CDR3 length equals 15 residues. CDR3 protein: CATSRDGDSTYEQYF. The CDR3 nucleotides read TGTGCCACCAGCAGAGATGGAGACAGCACCTACGAGCAGTACTTC. Full variable domain (outside the CDR3, taken from reference TRBV15 and TRBJ2-7): DAMVIQNPRYQVTQFGKPVTLSCSQTLNHNVMYWYQQKSSQAPKLLFHYYDKDFNNEADTPDNFQSRRPNTSFCFLDIRSPGLGDTAMYLCATSRDGDSTYEQYFGPGTRLTVT.

In its sample, this clone was seen many times. The chain links TRBV6-2 or TRBV6-3 to TRBJ2-1; the D call may be TRBD1 or TRBD2 (5 bases each). Germline-derived CDR1 and CDR2 are MNHEY and SVGEGT. This CDR3 is built from 13 residues. V was shortened by 7 bases and J by 4 bases, with 11 bases between the two germline ends. The CDR3 bases are TGTGCCAGCAACCGGGGCGGTTACAATGAGCAGTTCTTC. Protein: CASNRGGYNEQFF.

This clone appeared a few times. The gene calls are TRBV15 and TRBJ2-3, with D perhaps matching TRBD2 (6 bases). The CDR3 has 12 residues. Germline loops: CDR1 LNHNV, CDR2 YYDKDF (reference sequence). Trimming shortened V by 8 bases and J by 3 bases, and 9 bases separated the two germline ends. For the CDR3, the DNA is TGTGCCACCGGGGCGGGAACAGATACGCAGTATTTT. Encoded protein: CATGAGTDTQYF.

V and J are TRBV7-9 and TRBJ2-2; no firm D call. CDR3 size: 13 residues. V shed 1 base and J shed 6 bases, with 6 bases lying between them. Per germline, CDR1 SEHNR and CDR2 FQNEAQ (reference sequence). CDR3 in DNA: TGTGCCAGCAGCTTAGGATTGGCCGGGGAGCTGTTTTTT. Translated, it gives CASSLGLAGELFF.

The rearrangement uses TRBV20-1 and TRBJ1-2; D remains ambiguous. This CDR3 region has 12 residues. Germline loops: CDR1 DFQATT, CDR2 SNEGSKA (reference sequence). The V end was cut by 0 bases, the J end by 5 bases, with 7 bases between. DNA for the CDR3: TGCAGTGCTAGAGATCGGTCATATGGCTACACCTTC. Translating it yields CSARDRSYGYTF.

This clone appeared a few times. Other DNA sequences in this specimen translate into the identical CDR3. V and J are TRBV7-2 and TRBJ1-1; TRBD1 matches 10 bases. Losses at the gene ends were 3 bases for V and 3 bases for J; bases not matched to a gene: 4. The CDR3 runs to 15 residues. Germline V gene data show CDR1 as SGHTA and CDR2 as FQGNSA. In nucleotides, the CDR3 is TGTGCCAGCAGCTTGGACGGGACAGGGGACACTGAAGCTTTCTTT. Translation: CASSLDGTGDTEAFF.

This clone has only a few counts. The V gene is TRBV6-1, the J gene TRBJ2-7; possibly TRBD1 for D (5 bases). The length of the CDR3 is 14 residues. Trimming left V 6 bases short and J 5 bases short, with 17 bases between. CDR1 and CDR2 from the germline V gene are MNHNS and SASEGT. CDR3 sequence (DNA): TGTGCCAGCAGCCAGATCCCAGGGTTGCACGAGCAGTACTTC. Translation gives CASSQIPGLHEQYF.

The chain joins TRBV28 to TRBJ1-5; D might be TRBD1 (6 bases). This CDR3 spans 15 amino acids. Trimming removed 3 bases at V and 7 bases at J, with 16 bases between. The germline V gene has CDR1 MDHEN and CDR2 SYDVKM. In DNA, the CDR3 is TGTGCCAGCAGTTTGGGGCAGGGGTTCAGGCAGCCCCAGCATTTT. Translated, it gives CASSLGQGFRQPQHF.

The rearrangement uses TRBV10-3 and TRBJ2-7, with D uncertain. Germline CDR1 reads ENHRY; CDR2 reads SYGVKD. CDR3 length: 14 residues. The V and J ends lost 3 bases and 4 bases respectively, with 13 bases between them. CDR3 DNA: TGTGCCATCAGTGAAAGAGGCCTATTGTACGAGCAGTACTTC. As protein: CAISERGLLYEQYF.

This clone has just a few counts. The genes are TRBV6-9 and TRBJ2-1; 12 bases agree with TRBD2. The CDR3 is 15 amino acids. V lost 4 bases, J lost 4 bases, and 2 bases stayed unmatched. Germline lookup yields CDR1 MNHGY and CDR2 SVAAGI. The CDR3 spells CASSSGTSGYNEQFF. Written as DNA, the CDR3 is TGTGCCAGCAGTTCCGGGACTAGCGGGTACAATGAGCAGTTCTTC.

The chain joins TRBV12-3 or TRBV12-4 to TRBJ1-3; no definite D call. This CDR3 has 12 residues. For the CDR3, the DNA is TGTGCTATCTGCGTCCTGGGGAACACCATATATTTT. Encoded protein: CAICVLGNTIYF.

This chain connects TRBV7-8 to TRBJ2-1; TRBD2 matches at 7 bases. Germline trimming cut 3 bases from V and 1 base from J; bases unmatched to any gene: 3. The V gene's germline CDR1 is SGHVS and CDR2 FQNEAQ. The CDR3 has 15 amino acids. The CDR3 sequence: CASSLSGDSYNEQFF. CDR3 DNA: TGTGCCAGCAGCTTGAGCGGGGATTCCTACAATGAGCAGTTCTTC.

This clone appeared a few times. The CDR3 region is CASSGGAGVGQPQHF. The CDR3 nucleotides read TGTGCCAGCAGCGGAGGGGCGGGCGTGGGACAGCCCCAGCATTTT. V is TRBV7-8 and J is TRBJ1-5, with D perhaps matching TRBD1 (5 bases). Trimming took 5 bases from V and 7 from J, leaving 18 bases between them. This CDR3 contains 15 residues. CDR1 and CDR2 from the germline V gene are SGHVS and FQNEAQ.